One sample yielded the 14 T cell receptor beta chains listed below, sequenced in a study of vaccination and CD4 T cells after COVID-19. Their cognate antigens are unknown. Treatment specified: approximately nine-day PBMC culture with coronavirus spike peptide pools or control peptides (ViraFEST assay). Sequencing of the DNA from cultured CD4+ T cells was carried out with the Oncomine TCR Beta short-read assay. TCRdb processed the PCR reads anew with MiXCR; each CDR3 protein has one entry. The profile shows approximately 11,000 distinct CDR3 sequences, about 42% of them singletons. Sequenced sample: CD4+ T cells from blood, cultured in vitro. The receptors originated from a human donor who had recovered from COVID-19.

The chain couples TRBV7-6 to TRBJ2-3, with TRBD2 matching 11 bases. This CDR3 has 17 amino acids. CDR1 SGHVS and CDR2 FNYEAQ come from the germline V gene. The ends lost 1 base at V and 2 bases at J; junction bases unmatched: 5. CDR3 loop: CASSLGVAGGLTDTQYF. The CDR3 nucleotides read TGTGCCAGCAGCTTAGGAGTAGCGGGGGGGCTCACAGATACGCAGTATTTT.

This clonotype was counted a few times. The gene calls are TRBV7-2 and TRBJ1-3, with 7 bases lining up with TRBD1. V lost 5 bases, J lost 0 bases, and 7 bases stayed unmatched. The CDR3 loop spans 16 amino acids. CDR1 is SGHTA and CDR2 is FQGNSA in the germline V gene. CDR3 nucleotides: TGTGCCAGCAGCCACCGGGGACAGAACTCTGGAAACACCATATATTTT. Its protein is CASSHRGQNSGNTIYF.

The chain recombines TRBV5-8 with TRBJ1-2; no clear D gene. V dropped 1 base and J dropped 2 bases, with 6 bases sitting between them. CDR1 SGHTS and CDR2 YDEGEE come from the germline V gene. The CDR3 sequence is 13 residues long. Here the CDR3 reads CASSLRQNYGYTF. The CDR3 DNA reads TGTGCCAGCAGCTTGAGGCAGAACTATGGCTACACCTTC.

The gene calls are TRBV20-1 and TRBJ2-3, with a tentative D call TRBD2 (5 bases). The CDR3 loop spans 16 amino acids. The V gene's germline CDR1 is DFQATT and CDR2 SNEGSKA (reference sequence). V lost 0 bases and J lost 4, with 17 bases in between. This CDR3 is CSARDQGRGGADTQYF. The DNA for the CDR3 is TGCAGTGCTAGAGATCAAGGACGGGGTGGCGCAGATACGCAGTATTTT.

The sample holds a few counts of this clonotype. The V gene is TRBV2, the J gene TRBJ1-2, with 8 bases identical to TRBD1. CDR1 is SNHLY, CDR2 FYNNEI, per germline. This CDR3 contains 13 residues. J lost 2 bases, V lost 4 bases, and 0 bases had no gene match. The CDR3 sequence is CASSGQGNYGYTF. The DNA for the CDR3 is TGTGCCAGCAGTGGACAGGGGAACTATGGCTACACCTTC.

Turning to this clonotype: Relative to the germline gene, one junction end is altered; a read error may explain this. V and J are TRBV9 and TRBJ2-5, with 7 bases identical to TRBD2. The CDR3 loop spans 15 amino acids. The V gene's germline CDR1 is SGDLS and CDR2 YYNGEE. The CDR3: CASSPRGSATETRYF. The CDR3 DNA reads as TGTGCCAGCAGCCCACGCGGGAGTGCTACGGAGACCCGGTACTTC.

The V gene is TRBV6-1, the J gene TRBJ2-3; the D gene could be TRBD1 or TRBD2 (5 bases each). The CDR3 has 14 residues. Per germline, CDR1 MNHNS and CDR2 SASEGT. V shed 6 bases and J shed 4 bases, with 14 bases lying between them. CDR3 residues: CASSPRDLPDTQYF. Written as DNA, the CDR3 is TGTGCCAGCAGCCCCAGGGACCTACCAGATACGCAGTATTTT.

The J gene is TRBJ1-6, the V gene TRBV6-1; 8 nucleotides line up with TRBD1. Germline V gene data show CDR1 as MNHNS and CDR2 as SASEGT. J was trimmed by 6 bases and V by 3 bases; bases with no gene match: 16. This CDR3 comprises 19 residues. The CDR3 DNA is TGTGCCAGCAGTGACAGCCGGGACAGGTCCTTTATTCGTAATTCACCCCTCCACTTT. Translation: CASSDSRDRSFIRNSPLHF.

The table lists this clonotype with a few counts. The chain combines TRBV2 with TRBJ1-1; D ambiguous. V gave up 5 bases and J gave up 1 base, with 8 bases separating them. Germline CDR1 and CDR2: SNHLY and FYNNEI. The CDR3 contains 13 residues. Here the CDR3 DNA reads TGTGCCAGCAGTATGGAGGAGAACACTGAAGCTTTCTTT. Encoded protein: CASSMEENTEAFF.

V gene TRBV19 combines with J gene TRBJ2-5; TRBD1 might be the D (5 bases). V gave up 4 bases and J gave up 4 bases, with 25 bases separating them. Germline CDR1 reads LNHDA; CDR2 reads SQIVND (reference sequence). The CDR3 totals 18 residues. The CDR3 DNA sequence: TGTGCCAGTAGTACCTCGCTGGGTAGGCAGGGTTTGGGAGAGACCCAGTACTTC. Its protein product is CASSTSLGRQGLGETQYF. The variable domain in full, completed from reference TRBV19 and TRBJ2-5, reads DGGITQSPKYLFRKEGQNVTLSCEQNLNHDAMYWYRQDPGQGLRLIYYSQIVNDFQKGDIAEGYSVSREKKESFPLTVTSAQKNPTAFYLCASSTSLGRQGLGETQYFGPGTRLLVL.

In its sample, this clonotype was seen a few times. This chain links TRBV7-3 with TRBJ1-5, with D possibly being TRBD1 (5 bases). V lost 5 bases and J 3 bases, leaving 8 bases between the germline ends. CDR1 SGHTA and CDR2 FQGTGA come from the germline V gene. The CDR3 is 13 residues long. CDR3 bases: TGTGCCAGCAGCCGGGGCCCCAATCAGCCCCAGCATTTT. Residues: CASSRGPNQPQHF.

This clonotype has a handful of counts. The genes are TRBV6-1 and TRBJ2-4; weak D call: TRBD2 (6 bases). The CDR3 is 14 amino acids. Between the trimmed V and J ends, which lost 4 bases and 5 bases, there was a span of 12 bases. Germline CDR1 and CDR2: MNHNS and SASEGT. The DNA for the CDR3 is TGTGCCAGCAGTGGTAGCGGACAAGAAAACATTCAGTACTTC. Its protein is CASSGSGQENIQYF.

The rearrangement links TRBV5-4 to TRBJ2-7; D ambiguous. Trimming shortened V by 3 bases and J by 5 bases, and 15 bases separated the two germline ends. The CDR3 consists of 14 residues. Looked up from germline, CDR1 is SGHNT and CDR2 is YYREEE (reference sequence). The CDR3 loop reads CASSSTRKLDEQYF. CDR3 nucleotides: TGTGCCAGCAGCTCTACAAGGAAGTTGGACGAGCAGTACTTC.

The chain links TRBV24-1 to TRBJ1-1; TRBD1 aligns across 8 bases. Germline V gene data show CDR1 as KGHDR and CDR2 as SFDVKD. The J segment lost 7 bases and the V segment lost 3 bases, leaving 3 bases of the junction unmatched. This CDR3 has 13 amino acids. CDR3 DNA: TGTGCCACCAGTGATCAGGGGGCGGTTGAAGCTTTCTTT. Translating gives CATSDQGAVEAFF.